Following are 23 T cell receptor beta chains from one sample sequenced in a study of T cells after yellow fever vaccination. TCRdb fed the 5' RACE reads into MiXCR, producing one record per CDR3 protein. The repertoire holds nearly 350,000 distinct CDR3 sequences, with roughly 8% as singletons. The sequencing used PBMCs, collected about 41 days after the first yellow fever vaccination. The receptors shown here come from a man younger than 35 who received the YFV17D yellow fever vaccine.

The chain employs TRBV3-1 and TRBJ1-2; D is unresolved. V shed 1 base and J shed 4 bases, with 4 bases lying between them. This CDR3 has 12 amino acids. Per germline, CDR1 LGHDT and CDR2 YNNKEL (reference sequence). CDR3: CASSQAAYGYTF. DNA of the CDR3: TGTGCCAGCAGCCAAGCGGCCTATGGCTACACCTTC.

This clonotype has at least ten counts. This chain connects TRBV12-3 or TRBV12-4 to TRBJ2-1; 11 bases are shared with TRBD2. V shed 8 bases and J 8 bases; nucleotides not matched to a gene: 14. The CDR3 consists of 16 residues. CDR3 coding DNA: TGTGCCAGCTCCCGACTAGCGGGGCCGGAGAGGGATGAGCAGTTCTTC. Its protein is CASSRLAGPERDEQFF.

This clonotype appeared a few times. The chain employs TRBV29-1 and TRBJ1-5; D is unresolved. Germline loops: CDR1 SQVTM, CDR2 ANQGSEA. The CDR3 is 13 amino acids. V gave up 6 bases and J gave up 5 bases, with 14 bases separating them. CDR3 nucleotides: TGCAGCGTATCAGACACATTGGATCAGCCCCAGCATTTT. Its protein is CSVSDTLDQPQHF.

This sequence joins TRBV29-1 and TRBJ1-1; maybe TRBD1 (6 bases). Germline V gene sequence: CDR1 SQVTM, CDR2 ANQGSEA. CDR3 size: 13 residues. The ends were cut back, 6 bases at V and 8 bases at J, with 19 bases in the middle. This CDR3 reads CSVFTQGASEAFF. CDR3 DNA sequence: TGCAGCGTGTTCACACAGGGAGCGTCCGAAGCTTTCTTT.

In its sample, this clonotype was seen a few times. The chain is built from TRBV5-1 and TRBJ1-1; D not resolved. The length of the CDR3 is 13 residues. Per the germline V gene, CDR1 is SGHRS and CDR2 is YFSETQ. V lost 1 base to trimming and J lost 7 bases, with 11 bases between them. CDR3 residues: CASSLQNYDEAFF. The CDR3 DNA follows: TGCGCCAGCAGCTTGCAGAACTACGATGAAGCTTTCTTT.

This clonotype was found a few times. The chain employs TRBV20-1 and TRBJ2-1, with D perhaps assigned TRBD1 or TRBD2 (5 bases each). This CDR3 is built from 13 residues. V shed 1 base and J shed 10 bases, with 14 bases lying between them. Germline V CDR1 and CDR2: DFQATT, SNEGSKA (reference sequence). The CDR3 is CSARGGRDEEQFF. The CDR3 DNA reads TGCAGTGCTAGAGGAGGCAGGGACGAGGAGCAGTTCTTC.

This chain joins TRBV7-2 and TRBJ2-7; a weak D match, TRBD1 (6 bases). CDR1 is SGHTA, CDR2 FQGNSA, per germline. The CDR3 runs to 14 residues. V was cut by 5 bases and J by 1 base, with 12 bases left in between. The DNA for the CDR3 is TGTGCCAGCAGCCTCCGGGACACATCCTACGAGCAGTACTTC. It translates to CASSLRDTSYEQYF.

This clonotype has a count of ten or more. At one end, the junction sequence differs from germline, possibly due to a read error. CDR3 sequence: CASSLQGAPTDTQYF. The CDR3 region has the DNA TGTGCTAGCAGCCTACAGGGGGCCCCCACAGATACGCAGTATTTT. The chain combines TRBV7-7 with TRBJ2-3, with 9 bases identical to TRBD1. The germline V gene encodes CDR1 SSHAT and CDR2 FNYEAQ (reference sequence). The CDR3 length is 15 residues.

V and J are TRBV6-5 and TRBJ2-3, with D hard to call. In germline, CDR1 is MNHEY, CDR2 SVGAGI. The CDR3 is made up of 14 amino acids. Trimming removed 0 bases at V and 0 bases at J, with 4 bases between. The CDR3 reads CASSYSSSTDTQYF. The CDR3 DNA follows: TGTGCCAGCAGTTACTCCTCGAGCACAGATACGCAGTATTTT.

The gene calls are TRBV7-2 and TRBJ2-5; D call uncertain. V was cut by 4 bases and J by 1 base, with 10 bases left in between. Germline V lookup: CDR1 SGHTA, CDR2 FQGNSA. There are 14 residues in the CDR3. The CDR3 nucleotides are TGTGCCAGCAGCTCCAAAAGTCGCCAAGAGACCCAGTACTTC. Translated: CASSSKSRQETQYF.

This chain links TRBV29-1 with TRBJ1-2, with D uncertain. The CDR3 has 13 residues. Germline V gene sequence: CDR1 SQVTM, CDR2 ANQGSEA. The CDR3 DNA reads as TGCGGCGGCGGGGAACCCCTCAACTATGGCTACACCTTC. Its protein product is CGGGEPLNYGYTF. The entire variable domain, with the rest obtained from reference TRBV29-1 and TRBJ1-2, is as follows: SAVISQKPSRDICQRGTSLTIQCQVDSQVTMMFWYRQQPGQSLTLIATANQGSEATYESGFVIDKFPISRPNLTFSTLTVSNMSPEDSSIYLCGGGEPLNYGYTFGSGTRLTVV.

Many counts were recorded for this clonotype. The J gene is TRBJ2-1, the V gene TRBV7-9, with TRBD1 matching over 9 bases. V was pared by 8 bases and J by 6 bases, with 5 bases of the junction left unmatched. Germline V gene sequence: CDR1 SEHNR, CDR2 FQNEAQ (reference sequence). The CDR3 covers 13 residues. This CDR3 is CASADRGVNEQFF. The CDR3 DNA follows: TGTGCCAGCGCTGACAGGGGGGTCAATGAGCAGTTCTTC.

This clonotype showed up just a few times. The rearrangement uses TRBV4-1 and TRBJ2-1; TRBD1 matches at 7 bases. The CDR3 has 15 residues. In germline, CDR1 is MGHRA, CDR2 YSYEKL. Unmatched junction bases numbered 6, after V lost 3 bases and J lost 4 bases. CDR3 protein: CASSQDRPGYNEQFF. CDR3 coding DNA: TGCGCCAGCAGCCAGGACAGGCCTGGTTACAATGAGCAGTTCTTC.

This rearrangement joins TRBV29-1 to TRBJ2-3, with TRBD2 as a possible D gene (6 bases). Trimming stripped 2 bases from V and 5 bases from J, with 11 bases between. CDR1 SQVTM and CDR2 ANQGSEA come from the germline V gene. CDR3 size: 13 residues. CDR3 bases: TGCAGCGTTGAAACTAGGGAGGTAGATACGCAGTATTTT. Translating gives CSVETREVDTQYF.

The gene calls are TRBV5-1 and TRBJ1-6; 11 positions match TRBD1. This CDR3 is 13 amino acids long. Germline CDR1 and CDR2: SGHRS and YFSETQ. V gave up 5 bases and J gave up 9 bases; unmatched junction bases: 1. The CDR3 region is CASRGQGVSPLHF. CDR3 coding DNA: TGCGCCAGCAGGGGACAGGGGGTTTCACCCCTCCACTTT.

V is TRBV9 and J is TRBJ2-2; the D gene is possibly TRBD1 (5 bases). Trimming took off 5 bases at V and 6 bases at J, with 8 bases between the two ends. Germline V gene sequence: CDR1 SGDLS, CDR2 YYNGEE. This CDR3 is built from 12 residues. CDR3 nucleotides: TGTGCCAGCAGTAAGGGGTCCGGGGAGCTGTTTTTT. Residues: CASSKGSGELFF.

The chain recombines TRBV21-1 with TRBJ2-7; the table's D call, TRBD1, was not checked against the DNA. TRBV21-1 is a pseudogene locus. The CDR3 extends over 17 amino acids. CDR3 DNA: TGTGCCAGCAGCAAAAGGGCGACAGTGAACAGGGAGTACGAGCAGTACGTC. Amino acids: CASSKRATVNREYEQYV.

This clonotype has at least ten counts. In DNA form, the CDR3 reads TGTGCCAGCAGCTCCAGGGAGAGTGAGCAGTTCTTC. As protein: CASSSRESEQFF. The gene calls are TRBV11-3 and TRBJ2-1, with D tentatively TRBD1 or TRBD2 (5 bases each). CDR3 length: 12 residues. Trimming stripped 4 bases from V and 9 bases from J, with 10 bases between. Per germline, CDR1 SGHNT and CDR2 YENEEA.

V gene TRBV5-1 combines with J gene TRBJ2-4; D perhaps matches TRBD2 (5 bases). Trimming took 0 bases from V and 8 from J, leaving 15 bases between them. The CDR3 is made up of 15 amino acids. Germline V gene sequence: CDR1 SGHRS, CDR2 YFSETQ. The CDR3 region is CASSLVPGGSDIQYF. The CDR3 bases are TGCGCCAGCAGCTTGGTCCCAGGAGGTTCGGACATTCAGTACTTC.

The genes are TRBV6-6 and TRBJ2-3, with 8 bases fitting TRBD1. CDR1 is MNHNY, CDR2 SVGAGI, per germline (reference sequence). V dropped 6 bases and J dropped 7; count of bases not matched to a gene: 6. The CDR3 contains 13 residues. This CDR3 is CASRPGGGNTQYF. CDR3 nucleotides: TGTGCCAGCAGGCCAGGGGGCGGAAATACGCAGTATTTT.

The CDR3 spells CASSMGPYNEQFF. CDR3 coding DNA: TGTGCCAGTAGTATGGGCCCCTACAATGAGCAGTTCTTC. The chain links TRBV19 to TRBJ2-1; D unclear. Trimming took off 3 bases at V and 2 bases at J, with 5 bases between the two ends. This CDR3 spans 13 amino acids. The germline gives CDR1 LNHDA, CDR2 SQIVND (reference sequence).

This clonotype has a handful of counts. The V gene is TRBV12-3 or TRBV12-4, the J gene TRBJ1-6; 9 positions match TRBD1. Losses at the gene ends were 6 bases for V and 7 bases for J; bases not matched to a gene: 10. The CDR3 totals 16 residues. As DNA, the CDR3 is TGTGCCAGCAGCCCGGGACAGGGAGACGGCAATTCACCCCTCCACTTT. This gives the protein CASSPGQGDGNSPLHF.

The CDR3 reads CASGGGYIGDEQFF. The CDR3 bases are TGTGCTAGTGGTGGGGGGTACATCGGCGATGAGCAGTTCTTC. This chain links TRBV12-5 with TRBJ2-1, with D perhaps TRBD2 (6 bases). Germline V gene sequence: CDR1 LGHNT, CDR2 FRNRAP. The CDR3 spans 14 residues. V was clipped by 5 bases and J by 8 bases, with 16 bases between them. Based on the CDR3 plus reference TRBV12-5 and TRBJ2-1, the full variable domain is DARVTQTPRHKVTEMGQEVTMRCQPILGHNTVFWYRQTMMQGLELLAYFRNRAPLDDSGMPKDRFSAEMPDATLATLKIQPSEPRDSAVYFCASGGGYIGDEQFFGPGTRLTVL.